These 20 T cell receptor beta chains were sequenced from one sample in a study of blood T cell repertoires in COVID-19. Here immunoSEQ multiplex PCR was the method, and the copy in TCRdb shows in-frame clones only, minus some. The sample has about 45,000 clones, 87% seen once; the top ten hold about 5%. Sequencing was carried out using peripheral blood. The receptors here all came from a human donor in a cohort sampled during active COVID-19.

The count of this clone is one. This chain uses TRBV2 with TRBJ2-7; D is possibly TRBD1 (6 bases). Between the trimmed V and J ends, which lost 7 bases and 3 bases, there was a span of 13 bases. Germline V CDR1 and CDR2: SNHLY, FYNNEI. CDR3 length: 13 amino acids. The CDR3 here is CASNEQGVYEQYF. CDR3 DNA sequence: TGTGCCAGCAACGAACAGGGTGTCTACGAGCAGTACTTC.

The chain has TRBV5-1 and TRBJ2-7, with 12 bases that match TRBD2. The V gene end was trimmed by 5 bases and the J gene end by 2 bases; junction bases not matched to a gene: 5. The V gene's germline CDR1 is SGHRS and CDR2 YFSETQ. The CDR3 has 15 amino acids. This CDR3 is CASRWRTSGAYEQYF. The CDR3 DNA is TGCGCCAGCAGATGGAGGACTAGCGGGGCCTACGAGCAGTACTTC.

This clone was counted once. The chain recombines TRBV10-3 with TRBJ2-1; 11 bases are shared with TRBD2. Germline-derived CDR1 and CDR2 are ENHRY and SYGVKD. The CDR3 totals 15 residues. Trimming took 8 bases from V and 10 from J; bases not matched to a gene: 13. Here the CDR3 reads CAIGGTSGYFGEQFF. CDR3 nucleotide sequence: TGTGCCATCGGTGGGACTAGCGGATACTTCGGGGAGCAGTTCTTC.

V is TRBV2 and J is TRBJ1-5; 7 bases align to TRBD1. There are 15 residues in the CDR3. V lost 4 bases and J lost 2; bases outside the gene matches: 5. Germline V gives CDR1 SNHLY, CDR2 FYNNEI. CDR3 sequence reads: CASSADRAGNQPQHF. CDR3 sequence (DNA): TGTGCCAGCAGTGCCGACAGGGCTGGCAATCAGCCCCAGCATTTT. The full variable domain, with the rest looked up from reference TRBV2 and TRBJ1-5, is EPEVTQTPSHQVTQMGQEVILRCVPISNHLYFYWYRQILGQKVEFLVSFYNNEISEKSEIFDDQFSVERPDGSNFTLKIRSTKLEDSAMYFCASSADRAGNQPQHFGDGTRLSIL.

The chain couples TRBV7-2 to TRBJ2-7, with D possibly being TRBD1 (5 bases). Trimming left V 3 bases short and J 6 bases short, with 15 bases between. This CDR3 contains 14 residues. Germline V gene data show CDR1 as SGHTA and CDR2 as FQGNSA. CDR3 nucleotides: TGTGCCAGCAGCTTGCGTCTCTTGGGGCCCGAGCAGTACTTC. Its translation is CASSLRLLGPEQYF.

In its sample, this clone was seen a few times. CDR3: CASSLTGALAGAKSYEQYF. The CDR3 DNA is TGCGCCAGCAGCTTGACAGGGGCGCTAGCGGGAGCCAAGTCTTACGAGCAGTACTTC. This chain connects TRBV5-1 to TRBJ2-7; 10 bases align to TRBD2. The germline gives CDR1 SGHRS, CDR2 YFSETQ. The CDR3 sequence is 19 residues long. The ends lost 1 base at V and 4 bases at J; junction bases unmatched: 17.

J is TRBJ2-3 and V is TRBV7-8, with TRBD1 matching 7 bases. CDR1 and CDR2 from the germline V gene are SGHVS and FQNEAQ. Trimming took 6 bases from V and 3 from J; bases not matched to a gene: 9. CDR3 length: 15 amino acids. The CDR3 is CASSLADRATDTQYF. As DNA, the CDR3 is TGTGCCAGCAGTCTCGCAGACAGGGCTACAGATACGCAGTATTTT.

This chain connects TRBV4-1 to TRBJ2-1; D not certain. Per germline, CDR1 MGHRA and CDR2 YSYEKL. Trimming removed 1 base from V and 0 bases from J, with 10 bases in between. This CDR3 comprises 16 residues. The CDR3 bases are TGCGCCAGCAGCCAAGTTGCGGTTAGCTCCTACAATGAGCAGTTCTTC. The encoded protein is CASSQVAVSSYNEQFF.

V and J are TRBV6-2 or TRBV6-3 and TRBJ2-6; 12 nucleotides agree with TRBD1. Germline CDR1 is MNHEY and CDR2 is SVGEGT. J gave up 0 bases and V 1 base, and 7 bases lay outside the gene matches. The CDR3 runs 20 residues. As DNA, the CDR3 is TGTGCCAGCAGTTACTGGGGACAGGGGGCGGCATACTCTGGGGCCAACGTCCTGACTTTC. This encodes CASSYWGQGAAYSGANVLTF.

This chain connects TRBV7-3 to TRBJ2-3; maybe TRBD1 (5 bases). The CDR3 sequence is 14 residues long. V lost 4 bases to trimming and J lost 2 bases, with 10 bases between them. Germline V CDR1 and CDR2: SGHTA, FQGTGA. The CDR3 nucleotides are TGTGCCAGCAGCTACGGACAAATCACAGATACGCAGTATTTT. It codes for CASSYGQITDTQYF.

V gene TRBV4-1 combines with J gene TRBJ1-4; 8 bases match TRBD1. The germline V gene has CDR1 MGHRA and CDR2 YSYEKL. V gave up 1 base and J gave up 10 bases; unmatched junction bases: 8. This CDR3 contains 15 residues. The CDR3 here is CASSQAQGEVGKLFF. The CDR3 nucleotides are TGCGCCAGCAGCCAAGCACAGGGGGAAGTTGGAAAACTGTTTTTT.

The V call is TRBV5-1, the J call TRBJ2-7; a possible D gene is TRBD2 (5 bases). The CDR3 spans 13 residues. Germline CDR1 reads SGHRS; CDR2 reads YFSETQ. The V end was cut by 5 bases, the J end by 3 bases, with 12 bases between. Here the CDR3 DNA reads TGCGCCAGCAGGGTGGAGGCCTTCTACGAGCAGTACTTC. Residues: CASRVEAFYEQYF.

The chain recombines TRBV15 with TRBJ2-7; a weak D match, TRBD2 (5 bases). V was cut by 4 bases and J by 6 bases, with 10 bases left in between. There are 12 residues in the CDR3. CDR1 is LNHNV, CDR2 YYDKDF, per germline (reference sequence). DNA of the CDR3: TGTGCCACCAGCACAACTAGTGGCGAGCAGTACTTC. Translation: CATSTTSGEQYF.

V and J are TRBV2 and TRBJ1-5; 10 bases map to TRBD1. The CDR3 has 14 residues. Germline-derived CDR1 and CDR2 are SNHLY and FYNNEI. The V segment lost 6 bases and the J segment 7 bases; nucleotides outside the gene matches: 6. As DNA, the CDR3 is TGTGCCAGCAGGGGGACAGGGGCGGGACAGCCCCAGCATTTT. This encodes CASRGTGAGQPQHF.

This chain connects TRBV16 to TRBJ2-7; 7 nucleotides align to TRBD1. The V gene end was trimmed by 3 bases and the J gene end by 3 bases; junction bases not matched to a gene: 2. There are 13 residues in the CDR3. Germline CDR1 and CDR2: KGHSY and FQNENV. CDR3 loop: CASSQGQSYEQYF. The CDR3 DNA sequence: TGTGCCAGCAGCCAGGGACAGAGCTACGAGCAGTACTTC.

The CDR3 DNA reads TGTGCCTGGAGGTACCGAGGGAGGCCGCGTGAGCAGTTCTTC. The encoded protein is CAWRYRGRPREQFF. The chain couples TRBV30 to TRBJ2-1; TRBD2 is a possible D gene (6 bases). CDR1 is GTSNPN and CDR2 is SVGIG in the germline V gene (reference sequence). CDR3 length: 14 amino acids. Deletions cut 3 bases from V and 9 bases from J, with 18 bases between.

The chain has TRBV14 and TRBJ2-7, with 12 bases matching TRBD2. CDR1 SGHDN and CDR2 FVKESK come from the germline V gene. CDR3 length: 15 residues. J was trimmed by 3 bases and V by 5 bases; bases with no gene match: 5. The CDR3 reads CASSTRTSGIYEQYF. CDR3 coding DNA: TGTGCCAGCAGCACCAGGACTAGCGGGATCTACGAGCAGTACTTC. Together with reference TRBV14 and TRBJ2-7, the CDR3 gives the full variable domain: EAGVTQFPSHSVIEKGQTVTLRCDPISGHDNLYWYRRVMGKEIKFLLHFVKESKQDESGMPNNRFLAERTGGTYSTLKVQPAELEDSGVYFCASSTRTSGIYEQYFGPGTRLTVT.

CDR3 residues: CASGFSPLAGGPGTDTQYF. As DNA, the CDR3 is TGTGCTAGTGGCTTTAGCCCACTAGCGGGAGGGCCAGGGACAGATACGCAGTATTTT. The chain couples TRBV12-5 to TRBJ2-3, with 13 bases matching TRBD2. Trimming removed 6 bases from V and 3 bases from J; junction bases left unmatched: 15. Germline values: CDR1 LGHNT, CDR2 FRNRAP. The CDR3 has 19 amino acids.

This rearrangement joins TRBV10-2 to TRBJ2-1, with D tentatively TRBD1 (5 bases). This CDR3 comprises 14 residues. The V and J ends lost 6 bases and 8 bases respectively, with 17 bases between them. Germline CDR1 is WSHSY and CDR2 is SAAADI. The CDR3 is CASRYIRGGYEQFF. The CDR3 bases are TGCGCCAGCAGGTACATAAGGGGTGGCTATGAGCAGTTCTTC.

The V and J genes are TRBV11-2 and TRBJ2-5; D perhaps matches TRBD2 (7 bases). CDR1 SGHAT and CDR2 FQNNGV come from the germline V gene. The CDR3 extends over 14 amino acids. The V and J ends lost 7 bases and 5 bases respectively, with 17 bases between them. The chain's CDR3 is CASTLSGGRETQYF. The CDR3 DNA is TGTGCCAGCACCCTTTCGGGGGGCAGGGAGACCCAGTACTTC.